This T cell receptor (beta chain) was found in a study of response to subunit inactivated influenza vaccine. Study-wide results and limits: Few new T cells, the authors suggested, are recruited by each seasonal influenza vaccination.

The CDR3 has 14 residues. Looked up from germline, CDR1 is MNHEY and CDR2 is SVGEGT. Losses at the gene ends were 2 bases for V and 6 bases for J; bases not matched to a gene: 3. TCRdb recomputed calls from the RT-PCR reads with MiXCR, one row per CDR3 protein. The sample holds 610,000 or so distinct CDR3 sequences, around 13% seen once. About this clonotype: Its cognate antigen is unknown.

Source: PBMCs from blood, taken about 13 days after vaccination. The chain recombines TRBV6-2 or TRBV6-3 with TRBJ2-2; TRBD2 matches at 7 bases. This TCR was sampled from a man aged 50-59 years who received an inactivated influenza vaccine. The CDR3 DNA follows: TGTGCCAGCAGTTACGGGGAGGGCCCCGGGGAGCTGTTTTTT. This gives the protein CASSYGEGPGELFF.